What follows are 32 T cell receptor beta chains derived from one specimen sequenced in a study of T-cell memory formation after mild COVID-19. TCRdb re-analysed the 5' RACE reads in MiXCR, keeping a single row per CDR3 protein. The repertoire includes about 560,000 distinct CDR3 sequences, less than 25% of them detected once, and approximately 8.4% sits in the top ten. What was sequenced was PBMCs or a T cell subset sorted from them (not recorded which). The receptors originated from an adult woman who had mild COVID-19 (a few samples of this study predate the infection). Cell type and time point are not known.

The V and J genes are TRBV12-3 or TRBV12-4 and TRBJ2-7; D uncertain. Trimming removed 2 bases at V and 0 bases at J, with 8 bases between. This CDR3 is 14 amino acids long. In DNA form, the CDR3 reads TGTGCCAGCAGTTTACAAAGGAGCTCCTACGAGCAGTACTTC. Translating it yields CASSLQRSSYEQYF.

V is TRBV7-6 and J is TRBJ2-2; possible D gene TRBD1, 8 bases. Germline lookup yields CDR1 SGHVS and CDR2 FNYEAQ. The CDR3 has 21 amino acids. Trimming took off 3 bases at V and 4 bases at J, with 30 bases between the two ends. CDR3: CASSFFQGAMVAGDVTGELFF. Here the CDR3 DNA reads TGTGCCAGCAGCTTCTTCCAGGGGGCGATGGTTGCGGGAGATGTCACCGGGGAGCTGTTTTTT.

The table lists this clonotype with a few counts. V gene TRBV3-1 combines with J gene TRBJ2-1, with D unclear. CDR1 and CDR2 from the germline V gene are LGHDT and YNNKEL (reference sequence). V dropped 0 bases and J dropped 5 bases, with 11 bases sitting between them. This CDR3 comprises 15 residues. Here the CDR3 reads CASSQDRRRHNEQFF. For the CDR3, the DNA is TGTGCCAGCAGCCAAGATCGGCGAAGACACAATGAGCAGTTCTTC.

V gene TRBV5-1 combines with J gene TRBJ2-7; 10 bases agree with TRBD2. With V trimmed by 4 bases and J by 4 bases, 11 bases remained unmatched. The CDR3 spans 16 residues. Germline assignment: CDR1 SGHRS and CDR2 YFSETQ. The CDR3 DNA reads TGCGCCAGCAGCCTGACATCTAGCGGGAGTGAGTACGAGCAGTACTTC. Translated, it gives CASSLTSSGSEYEQYF. The full variable domain, in which reference TRBV5-1 and TRBJ2-7 provide the parts outside the CDR3, is KAGVTQTPRYLIKTRGQQVTLSCSPISGHRSVSWYQQTPGQGLQFLFEYFSETQRNKGNFPGRFSGRQFSNSRSEMNVSTLELGDSALYLCASSLTSSGSEYEQYFGPGTRLTVT.

The CDR3, as DNA: TGTGCCAGCAGCGGACCGGGACAGGGGTCGAACATTCAGTACTTC. Protein: CASSGPGQGSNIQYF. The gene calls are TRBV6-5 and TRBJ2-4; TRBD1 matches at 10 bases. Trimming removed 6 bases from V and 7 bases from J; junction bases left unmatched: 9. Germline lookup yields CDR1 MNHEY and CDR2 SVGAGI. This CDR3 has 15 amino acids.

J is TRBJ2-7 and V is TRBV5-1; no clear D. CDR3 length equals 14 residues. Germline CDR1 and CDR2: SGHRS and YFSETQ. Between the trimmed V and J ends, which lost 0 bases and 4 bases, there was a span of 11 bases. The CDR3 protein is CASSLVSPPYEQYF. Written as DNA, the CDR3 is TGCGCCAGCAGCTTGGTATCGCCTCCGTACGAGCAGTACTTC.

This chain links TRBV6-6 with TRBJ2-3, with D uncertain. V was clipped by 5 bases and J by 0 bases, with 12 bases between them. CDR3 length: 15 residues. CDR1 and CDR2 from the germline V gene are MNHNY and SVGAGI (reference sequence). The CDR3 sequence is CASSPLDFSTDTQYF. The CDR3 coding sequence is TGTGCCAGCAGTCCGCTAGATTTCAGCACAGATACGCAGTATTTT.

The V call is TRBV5-1, the J call TRBJ2-5; 14 bases agree with TRBD2. Losses at the gene ends were 3 bases for V and 4 bases for J; bases not matched to a gene: 8. The germline V gene encodes CDR1 SGHRS and CDR2 YFSETQ. The length of the CDR3 is 17 residues. The CDR3 DNA sequence: TGCGCCAGCAGCTCGGGACTAGCGGGAGATATCGGAGAGACCCAGTACTTC. Its protein is CASSSGLAGDIGETQYF.

This clonotype was detected ten times or more. The CDR3 sequence is CASSFGTAQETQYF. CDR3 DNA sequence: TGTGCCAGCAGCTTCGGGACGGCACAAGAGACCCAGTACTTC. The chain links TRBV7-3 to TRBJ2-5; D is tentatively TRBD1 or TRBD2 (5 bases each). The CDR3 covers 14 residues. The V end lost 3 bases, the J end lost 2 bases, and 10 bases lay between the germline ends. Germline V CDR1 and CDR2: SGHTA, FQGTGA.

This clonotype appeared once. This rearrangement joins TRBV6-5 to TRBJ1-2, with 9 bases aligning to TRBD1. Germline V gene lookup returns CDR1 MNHEY and CDR2 SVGAGI. With V trimmed by 4 bases and J by 1 base, 10 bases remained unmatched. This CDR3 has 17 residues. The CDR3: CASSSYRGLGYNYGYTF. CDR3 nucleotide sequence: TGTGCCAGCAGTTCCTACAGGGGGCTTGGGTATAACTATGGCTACACCTTC.

This clonotype appeared many times. This sequence joins TRBV7-2 and TRBJ2-5; tentatively, D is TRBD2 (6 bases). This CDR3 spans 18 amino acids. Germline CDR1 reads SGHTA; CDR2 reads FQGNSA. V was pared by 1 base and J by 8 bases, with 26 bases between. The DNA for the CDR3 is TGTGCCAGCAGCTTAGGGCCCCCGGGAGTCTGGGTTCCTCTAACCCAGTACTTC. Its protein product is CASSLGPPGVWVPLTQYF.

This clonotype was observed a handful of times. This rearrangement joins TRBV15 to TRBJ2-7; D unresolved. V was shortened by 0 bases and J by 4 bases, with 10 bases between the two germline ends. The CDR3 is made up of 14 amino acids. Looked up from germline, CDR1 is LNHNV and CDR2 is YYDKDF (reference sequence). In nucleotides, the CDR3 is TGTGCCACCAGCAGAGATTTTTGGAGTTACGAGCAGTACTTC. Protein product: CATSRDFWSYEQYF.

CDR3 protein: CASTGVGDEQYF. CDR3 nucleotide sequence: TGTGCCAGCACAGGGGTGGGTGACGAGCAGTACTTC. The chain employs TRBV6-5 and TRBJ2-7; TRBD1 might be the D (6 bases). CDR1 is MNHEY, CDR2 SVGAGI, per germline. CDR3 length: 12 amino acids. V was cut by 7 bases and J by 5 bases, with 12 bases left in between.

The chain links TRBV20-1 to TRBJ2-2; 7 nucleotides line up with TRBD2. CDR3 size: 16 residues. The V and J ends lost 0 bases and 1 base, in that order; junction bases with no gene match: 5. Germline CDR1 DFQATT, CDR2 SNEGSKA (reference sequence). The CDR3 is CSARDRKRGNTGELFF. The CDR3 region has the DNA TGCAGTGCTAGAGATAGGAAGCGGGGGAACACCGGGGAGCTGTTTTTT.

This chain connects TRBV6-2 or TRBV6-3 to TRBJ2-1; D is perhaps TRBD2 (6 bases). CDR1 is MNHEY and CDR2 is SVGEGT in the germline V gene. V gave up 6 bases and J gave up 6 bases, with 21 bases separating them. The CDR3 has 16 amino acids. CDR3 in DNA: TGTGCCAGCAGAAAGTTAGGGCGGGAATTTGGCAATGAGCAGTTCTTC. Residues: CASRKLGREFGNEQFF.

The chain links TRBV7-8 to TRBJ2-7, with a weak D call TRBD2 (5 bases). V was trimmed by 3 bases and J by 0 bases, leaving 12 bases between them. In germline, CDR1 is SGHVS, CDR2 FQNEAQ. The length of the CDR3 is 15 residues. CDR3 in DNA: TGTGCCAGCAGCTTTGTGAGCGGAAGCTCCTACGAGCAGTACTTC. Translated, it gives CASSFVSGSSYEQYF.

This rearrangement joins TRBV7-3 to TRBJ2-2, with TRBD1 matching 10 bases. Per germline, CDR1 SGHTA and CDR2 FQGTGA. The CDR3 consists of 18 residues. V shed 4 bases and J 5 bases; nucleotides not matched to a gene: 13. The CDR3 reads CASSSRQGAEVVTGELFF. The CDR3 DNA sequence: TGTGCCAGCAGCTCCAGACAGGGGGCGGAGGTCGTGACCGGGGAGCTGTTTTTT.

This clonotype has a handful of counts. The chain uses TRBV7-9 and TRBJ2-7; tentatively, D is TRBD1 (6 bases). V lost 1 base, J lost 6 bases, and 13 bases lay in between. Germline assignment: CDR1 SEHNR and CDR2 FQNEAQ (reference sequence). The CDR3 spans 14 residues. The CDR3 protein is CASSLDFRGSEQYF. The CDR3 DNA reads TGTGCCAGCAGCTTAGACTTCAGGGGAAGCGAGCAGTACTTC. Based on the CDR3 plus reference TRBV7-9 and TRBJ2-7, the full variable domain is DTGVSQNPRHKITKRGQNVTFRCDPISEHNRLYWYRQTLGQGPEFLTYFQNEAQLEKSRLLSDRFSAERPKGSFSTLEIQRTEQGDSAMYLCASSLDFRGSEQYFGPGTRLTVT.

This rearrangement joins TRBV29-1 to TRBJ2-1; TRBD2 aligns across 9 bases. Trimming cost V 7 bases and J 1 base; bases outside gene matches: 5. The germline V gene encodes CDR1 SQVTM and CDR2 ANQGSEA. The CDR3 spans 14 residues. Here the CDR3 DNA reads TGCAGCGCCCAGCGGGGGGTATCCTACAATGAGCAGTTCTTC. It encodes CSAQRGVSYNEQFF.

This chain connects TRBV11-2 to TRBJ2-1, with TRBD1 as a possible D gene (5 bases). Per germline, CDR1 SGHAT and CDR2 FQNNGV. V dropped 4 bases and J dropped 5 bases, with 18 bases sitting between them. This CDR3 has 16 residues. This CDR3 reads CASSSVQGRHHNEQFF. CDR3 sequence (DNA): TGTGCCAGCAGCTCTGTTCAGGGCCGTCATCACAATGAGCAGTTCTTC.

Only a few counts were recorded for this clonotype. J is TRBJ1-1 and V is TRBV9, with D possibly TRBD1 on 5 matching bases. CDR1 is SGDLS, CDR2 YYNGEE, per germline. V lost 5 bases and J 1 base, leaving 9 bases between the germline ends. CDR3 length: 13 amino acids. CDR3 in DNA: TGTGCCAGCAGACAGGTCTCGAACACTGAAGCTTTCTTT. Translated, it gives CASRQVSNTEAFF. Using reference TRBV9 and TRBJ1-1 for the parts outside the CDR3, the full variable domain is DSGVTQTPKHLITATGQRVTLRCSPRSGDLSVYWYQQSLDQGLQFLIQYYNGEERAKGNILERFSAQQFPDLHSELNLSSLELGDSALYFCASRQVSNTEAFFGQGTRLTVV.

V is TRBV15 and J is TRBJ2-5, with 7 bases matching TRBD2. CDR1 and CDR2 (germline): LNHNV, YYDKDF (reference sequence). V shed 5 bases and J 4 bases; nucleotides not matched to a gene: 13. This CDR3 spans 16 amino acids. CDR3 loop: CATSGRSWEGPETQYF. The CDR3, as DNA: TGTGCCACCAGCGGCCGAAGCTGGGAGGGGCCAGAGACCCAGTACTTC.

This clonotype was seen a few times. J is TRBJ1-1 and V is TRBV27, with TRBD1 as a possible D gene (6 bases). The germline CDR1 and CDR2 sequences are MNHEY and SMNVEV (reference sequence). V lost 8 bases, J lost 5 bases, and 18 bases lay in between. CDR3 length equals 14 residues. CDR3 amino acids: CASSAGAERTEAFF. DNA of the CDR3: TGTGCCAGCTCCGCGGGGGCGGAAAGAACTGAAGCTTTCTTT.

The rearrangement uses TRBV6-2 or TRBV6-3 and TRBJ2-7; D gene uncertain. Trimming shortened V by 4 bases and J by 2 bases, and 12 bases separated the two germline ends. Germline CDR1 reads MNHEY; CDR2 reads SVGEGT. The CDR3 has 14 residues. This CDR3 reads CASSWVGSTYEQYF. CDR3 DNA sequence: TGTGCCAGCAGTTGGGTCGGTTCCACCTACGAGCAGTACTTC.

This chain uses TRBV5-6 with TRBJ2-2; 7 nucleotides agree with TRBD1. The CDR3 extends over 16 amino acids. Germline values: CDR1 SGHDT, CDR2 YYEEEE. Trimming took 1 base from V and 4 from J; bases not matched to a gene: 7. The CDR3 loop is CASSLQWDSGTGELFF. DNA of the CDR3: TGTGCCAGCAGCTTGCAATGGGACAGCGGCACCGGGGAGCTGTTTTTT.

This clonotype showed up just a few times. The rearrangement uses TRBV5-5 and TRBJ1-5; 9 bases align to TRBD1. The CDR3 runs 15 residues. Looked up from germline, CDR1 is SGHKS and CDR2 is YYEKEE (reference sequence). V lost 2 bases, J lost 10 bases, and 10 bases stayed unmatched. DNA for the CDR3: TGTGCCAGCAGCTTTCGGGACAGGGTATCGGGACCCCAGCATTTT. It is translated as CASSFRDRVSGPQHF.

There are a few counts of this clonotype. The rearrangement uses TRBV12-3 or TRBV12-4 and TRBJ2-5; a possible D gene is TRBD2 (6 bases). The CDR3 is made up of 13 amino acids. Trimming took off 0 bases at V and 10 bases at J, with 12 bases between the two ends. CDR3 loop: CASSLAYRELQYF. In DNA, the CDR3 is TGTGCCAGCAGTTTAGCTTACCGGGAGCTCCAGTACTTC.

The J gene is TRBJ2-7, the V gene TRBV6-5, with unresolved D. This CDR3 region has 12 residues. The germline CDR1 and CDR2 sequences are MNHEY and SVGAGI. Trimming removed 7 bases from V and 1 base from J, with 8 bases in between. This CDR3 is CASKSGSYEQYF. The CDR3 DNA is TGTGCCAGCAAATCAGGTTCCTACGAGCAGTACTTC.

This clonotype was counted only a few times. The J gene is TRBJ2-1, the V gene TRBV20-1; weak D call: TRBD2 (6 bases). V was shortened by 2 bases and J by 6 bases, with 20 bases between the two germline ends. This CDR3 has 16 residues. Per germline, CDR1 DFQATT and CDR2 SNEGSKA (reference sequence). This CDR3 reads CSARMRDAETFNEQFF. CDR3 sequence (DNA): TGCAGTGCTAGAATGCGGGACGCTGAAACTTTCAATGAGCAGTTCTTC.

This clonotype was observed a handful of times. The chain combines TRBV10-3 with TRBJ2-3, with D perhaps TRBD2 (5 bases). V shed 8 bases and J shed 2 bases, with 8 bases lying between them. Germline CDR1 is ENHRY and CDR2 is SYGVKD. CDR3 length: 12 residues. The CDR3 is CAIQRDTDTQYF. CDR3 DNA: TGTGCCATCCAACGGGACACAGATACGCAGTATTTT.

The chain is built from TRBV4-1 and TRBJ2-2, with TRBD2 matching over 8 bases. The CDR3 extends over 17 amino acids. V dropped 0 bases and J dropped 2; count of bases not matched to a gene: 5. Germline assignment: CDR1 MGHRA and CDR2 YSYEKL. CDR3 DNA sequence: TGCGCCAGCAGCCAAGATCTCCGGGGGGGTAACACCGGGGAGCTGTTTTTT. Encoded protein: CASSQDLRGGNTGELFF.

This clonotype appeared once. V and J are TRBV7-2 and TRBJ1-1, with D possibly TRBD1 on 6 matching bases. CDR3 length: 14 residues. The V gene lost 6 bases and the J gene lost 1 base, with 12 bases spanning the gap. Germline V gene sequence: CDR1 SGHTA, CDR2 FQGNSA. CDR3 nucleotide sequence: TGTGCCAGCAGACCTGGGACAAAGAACACTGAAGCTTTCTTT. This gives the protein CASRPGTKNTEAFF.